One and the same sample provided the 25 T cell receptor beta chains below, sequenced in a study of T-cell memory formation after mild COVID-19. TCRdb re-called the 5' RACE reads with MiXCR, one entry per CDR3 protein. The repertoire holds about 190,000 distinct CDR3 sequences, 27% seen once, with 11% in the top ten. Source material: PBMCs or a T cell subset sorted from them (not recorded which). The origin of the receptors is an adult woman who had mild COVID-19 (a few samples of this study predate the infection). Cell type and time point are not known.

There are a few counts of this clonotype. The chain joins TRBV20-1 to TRBJ2-7; 8 nucleotides agree with TRBD2. The V gene end was trimmed by 6 bases and the J gene end by 6 bases; junction bases not matched to a gene: 10. The CDR3 is 13 residues long. Germline loops: CDR1 DFQATT, CDR2 SNEGSKA (reference sequence). CDR3 coding DNA: TGCAGTGCAAACAAAGCGGGAGTACCCGAGCAGTACTTC. Its translation is CSANKAGVPEQYF.

This clonotype was counted ten times or more. The chain uses TRBV24-1 and TRBJ2-1, with 13 nucleotides matching TRBD2. The germline CDR1 and CDR2 sequences are KGHDR and SFDVKD. The CDR3 runs 18 residues. V lost 3 bases to trimming and J lost 4 bases; unmatched junction nucleotides: 8. The CDR3 sequence is CATSDPSRTSGSYNEQFF. The CDR3 DNA reads TGTGCCACCAGTGATCCAAGCCGGACTAGCGGGAGTTACAATGAGCAGTTCTTC.

This chain uses TRBV20-1 with TRBJ2-5; 8 nucleotides align to TRBD2. The germline V gene has CDR1 DFQATT and CDR2 SNEGSKA (reference sequence). The length of the CDR3 is 16 residues. Trimming cost V 3 bases and J 4 bases; bases outside gene matches: 13. The CDR3 sequence is CSARGIQRERAETQYF. The DNA of the CDR3 is TGCAGTGCTAGGGGGATCCAGCGGGAGAGGGCAGAGACCCAGTACTTC.

V is TRBV7-2 and J is TRBJ2-7, with D uncertain. Germline values: CDR1 SGHTA, CDR2 FQGNSA. V was pared by 10 bases and J by 1 base, with 17 bases between. This CDR3 is 14 amino acids long. CDR3 residues: CAIAAESGSYEQYF. DNA of the CDR3: TGTGCCATCGCGGCGGAGAGTGGTTCCTACGAGCAGTACTTC.

This clonotype has a handful of counts. The chain joins TRBV6-4 to TRBJ2-1; D is possibly TRBD2 (5 bases). This CDR3 is 14 amino acids long. V lost 2 bases and J 6 bases, leaving 11 bases between the germline ends. Germline V gene lookup returns CDR1 MRHNA and CDR2 SNTAGT. CDR3 coding DNA: TGTGCCAGCAGTGACAGGGCGGGTACCAATGAGCAGTTCTTC. Residues: CASSDRAGTNEQFF.

There are a few counts of this clonotype. The rearrangement joins TRBV28 to TRBJ2-5, with 11 nucleotides matching TRBD2. J was trimmed by 7 bases and V by 5 bases; bases with no gene match: 9. This CDR3 is 15 amino acids long. The germline V gene encodes CDR1 MDHEN and CDR2 SYDVKM. CDR3 nucleotides: TGTGCCAGCAGTCCCGGGACTAGCGGTACAGGGACCCAGTACTTC. Translated: CASSPGTSGTGTQYF.

This clonotype was seen a few times. The CDR3 sequence is CSARDPGTRGVKLFF. The CDR3 DNA reads TGCAGTGCTAGAGACCCCGGGACGCGGGGAGTAAAACTGTTTTTT. The chain combines TRBV20-1 with TRBJ1-4, with a possible D match to TRBD1 (5 bases). The germline CDR1 and CDR2 sequences are DFQATT and SNEGSKA (reference sequence). The V gene lost 0 bases and the J gene lost 10 bases, with 18 bases spanning the gap. The length of the CDR3 is 15 residues.

The V gene is TRBV7-9, the J gene TRBJ1-1, with D tentatively TRBD1 (6 bases). This CDR3 region has 12 residues. V lost 7 bases and J lost 4, with 10 bases in between. Germline values: CDR1 SEHNR, CDR2 FQNEAQ (reference sequence). CDR3 sequence: CASNWGPTEAFF. DNA for the CDR3: TGTGCCAGCAACTGGGGGCCCACTGAAGCTTTCTTT.

This clonotype appeared a few times. This rearrangement joins TRBV25-1 to TRBJ2-3; no clear D. Between the trimmed V and J ends, which lost 6 bases and 6 bases, there was a span of 13 bases. CDR1 is MGHDK and CDR2 is SYGVNS in the germline V gene. The CDR3 runs to 13 residues. The CDR3 coding sequence is TGTGCCAGCAGCCTCGAAGCCACGGATACGCAGTATTTT. It yields the protein CASSLEATDTQYF.

This clonotype was observed a few times. The genes are TRBV24-1 and TRBJ2-5; the D call may be TRBD1 or TRBD2 (5 bases each). The CDR3 is made up of 15 amino acids. Germline CDR1 and CDR2: KGHDR and SFDVKD. V shed 4 bases and J shed 5 bases, with 16 bases lying between them. The CDR3 coding sequence is TGTGCCACCAGTGACCCGGGACGGCTCCAGGAGACCCAGTACTTC. Residues: CATSDPGRLQETQYF.

The sample holds one count of this clonotype. J is TRBJ1-4 and V is TRBV11-2, with 7 bases that match TRBD1. V shed 3 bases and J 2 bases; nucleotides not matched to a gene: 3. Germline V gene data show CDR1 as SGHAT and CDR2 as FQNNGV. CDR3 size: 15 residues. The CDR3 region has the DNA TGTGCCAGCAGCTTCGGACAGGTCACTAATGAAAAACTGTTTTTT. Translating gives CASSFGQVTNEKLFF.

This clonotype has a handful of counts. The chain combines TRBV5-1 with TRBJ2-5; 9 positions match TRBD1. V lost 4 bases to trimming and J lost 2 bases; unmatched junction nucleotides: 3. The CDR3 is 14 residues long. From germline, CDR1 is SGHRS and CDR2 YFSETQ. CDR3 nucleotides: TGCGCCAGCAGCCATGGGACAGGGCAAGAGACCCAGTACTTC. Protein product: CASSHGTGQETQYF.

This clonotype was seen more than once but under ten times. V usage is TRBV20-1 and J usage is TRBJ2-3; 9 bases match TRBD1. CDR3 length: 15 amino acids. Trimming cost V 5 bases and J 1 base; bases outside gene matches: 7. CDR1 DFQATT and CDR2 SNEGSKA come from the germline V gene (reference sequence). CDR3 region: CSACGQGSRTDTQYF. CDR3 DNA: TGCAGTGCTTGTGGACAGGGGTCCCGCACAGATACGCAGTATTTT.

This clonotype came up a few times. V is TRBV29-1 and J is TRBJ2-4; 7 positions match TRBD2. From germline, CDR1 is SQVTM and CDR2 ANQGSEA. The ends lost 3 bases at V and 0 bases at J; junction bases unmatched: 5. The CDR3 contains 15 residues. The CDR3 is CSVDESGKAKNIQYF. The CDR3 DNA reads TGCAGCGTTGACGAGAGCGGGAAAGCCAAAAACATTCAGTACTTC. Variable domain in full (rest from reference TRBV29-1 and TRBJ2-4): SAVISQKPSRDICQRGTSLTIQCQVDSQVTMMFWYRQQPGQSLTLIATANQGSEATYESGFVIDKFPISRPNLTFSTLTVSNMSPEDSSIYLCSVDESGKAKNIQYFGAGTRLSVL.

CDR3 loop: CASSPKSQAGGGTQYF. CDR3 DNA sequence: TGTGCCAGCAGTCCCAAAAGTCAAGCGGGAGGGGGTACGCAGTATTTT. The V and J genes are TRBV7-2 and TRBJ2-3; TRBD2 matches 10 bases. CDR3 length equals 16 residues. V was pared by 6 bases and J by 8 bases, with 14 bases of the junction left unmatched. CDR1 and CDR2 (germline): SGHTA, FQGNSA.

The CDR3 sequence: CASSPRLIDGYTF. Here the CDR3 DNA reads TGTGCCAGCTCACCACGACTAATCGATGGCTACACCTTC. The V gene is TRBV18, the J gene TRBJ1-2; D gene unclear. Per germline, CDR1 KGHSH and CDR2 LQKENI. This CDR3 has 13 amino acids. V lost 1 base to trimming and J lost 6 bases, with 9 bases between them.

The chain links TRBV19 to TRBJ1-1; D possibly corresponds to TRBD1 (6 bases). This CDR3 is built from 14 residues. The germline CDR1 and CDR2 sequences are LNHDA and SQIVND (reference sequence). V lost 1 base and J 8 bases, leaving 14 bases between the germline ends. Here the CDR3 reads CASSIGLTQGEAFF. In DNA, the CDR3 is TGTGCCAGTAGTATAGGCCTTACCCAGGGGGAAGCTTTCTTT. Supplemented by reference TRBV19 and TRBJ1-1, the full variable domain reads DGGITQSPKYLFRKEGQNVTLSCEQNLNHDAMYWYRQDPGQGLRLIYYSQIVNDFQKGDIAEGYSVSREKKESFPLTVTSAQKNPTAFYLCASSIGLTQGEAFFGQGTRLTVV.

This clonotype was counted a few times. The chain couples TRBV18 to TRBJ2-3; 8 positions agree with TRBD2. V was pared by 2 bases and J by 0 bases, with 4 bases of the junction left unmatched. Germline CDR1 reads KGHSH; CDR2 reads LQKENI. This CDR3 spans 16 amino acids. The CDR3 sequence is CASSPGGGGSTDTQYF. The DNA for the CDR3 is TGTGCCAGCTCACCAGGAGGCGGGGGGAGCACAGATACGCAGTATTTT. The full variable domain, completed using reference TRBV18 and TRBJ2-3, is NAGVMQNPRHLVRRRGQEARLRCSPMKGHSHVYWYRQLPEEGLKFMVYLQKENIIDESGMPKERFSAEFPKEGPSILRIQQVVRGDSAAYFCASSPGGGGSTDTQYFGPGTRLTVL.

This clonotype has at least ten counts. V usage is TRBV7-9 and J usage is TRBJ2-3; TRBD2 matches at 7 bases. V lost 5 bases to trimming and J lost 0 bases; unmatched junction nucleotides: 8. The CDR3 consists of 16 residues. CDR1 is SEHNR and CDR2 is FQNEAQ in the germline V gene (reference sequence). CDR3 DNA: TGTGCCAGCAGCCTAATCCGAGCGGGGAGCACAGATACGCAGTATTTT. Its translation is CASSLIRAGSTDTQYF.

The chain links TRBV25-1 to TRBJ2-7, with a tentative D call TRBD2 (7 bases). The germline V and J ends were trimmed by 4 bases and 1 base, with 11 bases remaining between them. Germline CDR1 reads MGHDK; CDR2 reads SYGVNS. This CDR3 is 14 amino acids long. CDR3 nucleotide sequence: TGTGCCAGCAGTGGTGAGGGGGGGTCCTACGAGCAGTACTTC. Its protein product is CASSGEGGSYEQYF.

This clonotype has only a few counts. V and J are TRBV6-2 or TRBV6-3 and TRBJ2-7; tentatively, D is TRBD1 or TRBD2 (6 bases each). The germline CDR1 and CDR2 sequences are MNHEY and SVGEGT. With 0 bases removed from V and 6 bases from J, the gap between germline ends came to 15 bases. The CDR3 has 15 amino acids. The CDR3: CASSYSGGASSEQYF. The CDR3 nucleotides read TGTGCCAGCAGTTACTCCGGGGGCGCTTCGTCCGAGCAGTACTTC.

V is TRBV4-3 and J is TRBJ2-1, with 13 bases identical to TRBD2. V shed 2 bases and J 8 bases; nucleotides not matched to a gene: 6. Germline CDR1 reads LGHNA; CDR2 reads YSLEER. The CDR3 is made up of 16 amino acids. The CDR3 DNA is TGCGCCAGCAGCCAAACTAGCGGGAGGGCCATATATGAGCAGTTCTTC. Residues: CASSQTSGRAIYEQFF.

This clonotype was seen a handful of times. The chain recombines TRBV7-9 with TRBJ1-2; unclear D gene. Germline assignment: CDR1 SEHNR and CDR2 FQNEAQ (reference sequence). V was pared by 1 base and J by 3 bases, with 9 bases between. The CDR3 has 14 residues. Here the CDR3 DNA reads TGTGCCAGCAGCTTAGGACCGGGAGACTATGGCTACACCTTC. This translates into CASSLGPGDYGYTF.

This clonotype has only a few counts. In DNA form, the CDR3 reads TGTGCCAGCAGCAAAACGGGTGGTTGGTGCCCTAACTATGGCTACACCTTC. Its protein is CASSKTGGWCPNYGYTF. The chain uses TRBV21-1 and TRBJ1-2. TRBV21-1 is assigned pseudogene status. This CDR3 is built from 17 residues.

The chain employs TRBV2 and TRBJ1-2; D unresolved. Germline V gene lookup returns CDR1 SNHLY and CDR2 FYNNEI. The CDR3 contains 13 residues. Trimming removed 4 bases from V and 5 bases from J, with 11 bases in between. CDR3 loop: CASSVGIRYGYTF. The DNA of the CDR3 is TGTGCCAGCAGTGTGGGGATTCGGTATGGCTACACCTTC.